These 21 T cell receptor beta chains share one sample of origin, sequenced in a study of blood T cell repertoires in COVID-19. Clones were sequenced by immunoSEQ multiplex PCR, and TCRdb holds only the in-frame ones, with some missing. This sample has approximately 31,000 clones, with about 90% found just once. Sequencing used peripheral blood. These TCRs come from a human donor with active COVID-19. The donor label of this sample is uncertain.

V is TRBV12-3 or TRBV12-4 and J is TRBJ2-1, with D hard to call. CDR3 length equals 12 residues. V shed 4 bases and J shed 7 bases, with 8 bases lying between them. The CDR3 DNA reads TGTGCCAGCAGTTCAGAGGTAAATGAGCAGTTCTTC. Its translation: CASSSEVNEQFF.

V gene TRBV6-2 or TRBV6-3 combines with J gene TRBJ2-7, with 9 bases fitting TRBD2. Germline V gene sequence: CDR1 MNHEY, CDR2 SVGEGT. The CDR3 runs to 15 residues. V lost 3 bases and J lost 2; bases outside the gene matches: 5. The CDR3 region is CASSYLAGAPYEQYF. CDR3 nucleotide sequence: TGTGCCAGCAGTTATTTAGCGGGGGCCCCCTACGAGCAGTACTTC.

V usage is TRBV27 and J usage is TRBJ2-7; 11 bases line up with TRBD1. The CDR3 is 15 amino acids. Germline CDR1 MNHEY, CDR2 SMNVEV (reference sequence). Trimming at V came to 6 bases and at J to 2 bases, leaving 6 bases not matched to a gene. The CDR3 region is CASRSDRGPPYEQYF. The CDR3 bases are TGTGCCAGCAGGTCGGACAGGGGGCCCCCCTACGAGCAGTACTTC.

The chain combines TRBV28 with TRBJ2-3; weak D call: TRBD2 (6 bases). Trimming cost V 2 bases and J 4 bases, with 13 bases left between them. CDR1 is MDHEN and CDR2 is SYDVKM in the germline V gene. The CDR3 contains 15 residues. The CDR3 DNA sequence: TGTGCCAGCAGTTTAAGGTTCAGGGAGGCAGATACGCAGTATTTT. Its protein product is CASSLRFREADTQYF.

The chain is built from TRBV4-1 and TRBJ1-6; 9 bases are shared with TRBD1. The CDR3 is 15 amino acids. Germline assignment: CDR1 MGHRA and CDR2 YSYEKL. The J segment lost 5 bases and the V segment lost 4 bases, leaving 3 bases of the junction unmatched. CDR3: CASSLGQGNNSPLHF. The CDR3 nucleotides are TGCGCCAGCAGCCTCGGACAGGGGAATAATTCACCCCTCCACTTT.

The chain uses TRBV5-1 and TRBJ2-5; 10 positions match TRBD2. The CDR3 consists of 14 residues. J gave up 3 bases and V 1 base, and 0 bases lay outside the gene matches. Germline V gene sequence: CDR1 SGHRS, CDR2 YFSETQ. The CDR3 protein is CASSLTSGEETQYF. CDR3 coding DNA: TGCGCCAGCAGCTTGACTAGCGGGGAAGAGACCCAGTACTTC.

The V gene is TRBV4-2, the J gene TRBJ2-7; 9 nucleotides agree with TRBD1. V shed 2 bases, J shed 7 bases, and the junction held 12 bases outside the gene matches. This CDR3 region has 16 residues. CDR1 and CDR2 from the germline V gene are LGHNA and YNFKEQ. The CDR3 DNA follows: TGTGCCAGCAGCCAACCCCCCGGGACAGGGTCTGGAGAGCAGTACTTC. Residues: CASSQPPGTGSGEQYF.

The chain has TRBV6-2 or TRBV6-3 and TRBJ1-5; the match to TRBD1 covers 7 bases. The germline CDR1 and CDR2 sequences are MNHEY and SVGEGT. V lost 6 bases, J lost 7 bases, and 15 bases stayed unmatched. The CDR3 extends over 16 amino acids. In DNA form, the CDR3 reads TGTGCCAGCAGCCTACCCCGGGACAGCCCGAAGCAGCCCCAGCATTTT. Translation: CASSLPRDSPKQPQHF.

The chain has TRBV7-8 and TRBJ2-3; 7 bases fit TRBD2. J lost 2 bases, V lost 4 bases, and 9 bases had no gene match. CDR1 is SGHVS and CDR2 is FQNEAQ in the germline V gene. There are 16 residues in the CDR3. The CDR3 DNA follows: TGTGCCAGCAGCTCCCATCTCGGGGGGAACACAGATACGCAGTATTTT. This codes for CASSSHLGGNTDTQYF.

The CDR3 DNA reads TGTGCCAGCAGTTTACTCGGGGAAGGAGACCATAATTCACCCCTCCACTTT. Its protein is CASSLLGEGDHNSPLHF. The chain links TRBV27 to TRBJ1-6; D is unresolved. This CDR3 has 17 amino acids. Trimming left V 2 bases short and J 5 bases short, with 16 bases between. In germline, CDR1 is MNHEY, CDR2 SMNVEV (reference sequence).

This chain uses TRBV30 with TRBJ2-2; TRBD2 matches 11 bases. CDR1 is GTSNPN, CDR2 SVGIG, per germline (reference sequence). Trimming at V came to 0 bases and at J to 5 bases, leaving 5 bases not matched to a gene. There are 16 residues in the CDR3. The DNA for the CDR3 is TGTGCCTGGAGTGTACTAGCGGGAGCTCGAACCGGGGAGCTGTTTTTT. It yields the protein CAWSVLAGARTGELFF.

The chain recombines TRBV6-2 or TRBV6-3 with TRBJ2-7, with 7 positions matching TRBD2. This CDR3 region has 12 residues. Per the germline V gene, CDR1 is MNHEY and CDR2 is SVGEGT. The junction had 6 bases not matched to a gene; V was cut back by 6 bases and J by 7 bases. The CDR3 bases are TGTGCCAGCAGCCGGACTAGTTGGGAGCAGTACTTC. Protein sequence: CASSRTSWEQYF.

V and J are TRBV7-2 and TRBJ2-3; 12 nucleotides agree with TRBD2. V gave up 5 bases and J gave up 8 bases; unmatched junction bases: 8. CDR3 length: 15 residues. Germline assignment: CDR1 SGHTA and CDR2 FQGNSA. CDR3 DNA: TGTGCCAGCAGCCAACAACTAGCGGGGGGCAGTACGCAGTATTTT. Its protein is CASSQQLAGGSTQYF.

The gene calls are TRBV3-1 (or the pseudogene TRBV3-2) and TRBJ2-5; 11 bases match TRBD1. J was trimmed by 2 bases and V by 4 bases; bases with no gene match: 6. The CDR3 sequence is 16 residues long. Germline values: CDR1 LGHDT, CDR2 YNNKEL (reference sequence). The CDR3 region has the DNA TGTGCCAGCAGCCCCGGGACAGGGGGTGGACAAGAGACCCAGTACTTC. This translates into CASSPGTGGGQETQYF.

The chain has TRBV30 and TRBJ2-3; 10 nucleotides align to TRBD2. Per the germline V gene, CDR1 is GTSNPN and CDR2 is SVGIG (reference sequence). V trimming: 3 bases; J trimming: 10 bases; junction bases outside the gene matches: 4. The length of the CDR3 is 12 residues. CDR3 region: CAWRQAGGAQYF. Here the CDR3 DNA reads TGTGCCTGGAGGCAAGCGGGAGGGGCGCAGTATTTT.

The chain recombines TRBV12-3 or TRBV12-4 with TRBJ2-5; D is unresolved. This CDR3 has 13 residues. Trimming took 0 bases from V and 4 from J, leaving 6 bases between them. The CDR3 protein is CASSLALRETQYF. The CDR3, as DNA: TGTGCCAGCAGTTTAGCGCTCAGAGAGACCCAGTACTTC.

CDR3 residues: CASSIALGYQRVLAKNIQYF. CDR3 nucleotide sequence: TGTGCCAGTAGTATAGCATTGGGGTACCAGAGGGTACTAGCCAAAAACATTCAGTACTTC. This chain joins TRBV19 and TRBJ2-4; D may be TRBD2 (5 bases). The CDR3 contains 20 residues. Germline-derived CDR1 and CDR2 are LNHDA and SQIVND (reference sequence). Trimming took 1 base from V and 0 from J, leaving 22 bases between them.

This clone showed up just once. The genes are TRBV9 and TRBJ2-2; D gene ambiguous. Trimming took 6 bases from V and 0 from J, leaving 6 bases between them. Germline CDR1 reads SGDLS; CDR2 reads YYNGEE. This CDR3 contains 13 residues. In DNA, the CDR3 is TGTGCCAGCAACAGTGCGAACACCGGGGAGCTGTTTTTT. This encodes CASNSANTGELFF.

The chain uses TRBV7-9 and TRBJ2-3; D unclear. CDR1 is SEHNR and CDR2 is FQNEAQ in the germline V gene (reference sequence). V was shortened by 3 bases and J by 5 bases, with 6 bases between the two germline ends. The CDR3 sequence is 12 residues long. The CDR3 DNA is TGTGCCAGCAGCTTTTCCGTAGATACGCAGTATTTT. It translates to CASSFSVDTQYF.

This clone came up a few times. CDR3 protein: CASSQVGDRGYYGYTF. Here the CDR3 DNA reads TGCGCCAGCAGCCAAGTCGGGGACAGGGGGTACTATGGCTACACCTTC. The V and J genes are TRBV4-3 and TRBJ1-2, with 11 bases identical to TRBD1. The junction had 4 bases not matched to a gene; V was cut back by 1 base and J by 3 bases. CDR1 is LGHNA, CDR2 YSLEER, per germline. The CDR3 covers 16 residues.

The chain employs TRBV5-6 and TRBJ2-5, with D unclear. Germline V gene data show CDR1 as SGHDT and CDR2 as YYEEEE. The CDR3 has 11 amino acids. V dropped 2 bases and J dropped 4 bases, with 3 bases sitting between them. CDR3 bases: TGTGCCAGCAGCTTTCTAGAGACCCAGTACTTC. Its protein is CASSFLETQYF.